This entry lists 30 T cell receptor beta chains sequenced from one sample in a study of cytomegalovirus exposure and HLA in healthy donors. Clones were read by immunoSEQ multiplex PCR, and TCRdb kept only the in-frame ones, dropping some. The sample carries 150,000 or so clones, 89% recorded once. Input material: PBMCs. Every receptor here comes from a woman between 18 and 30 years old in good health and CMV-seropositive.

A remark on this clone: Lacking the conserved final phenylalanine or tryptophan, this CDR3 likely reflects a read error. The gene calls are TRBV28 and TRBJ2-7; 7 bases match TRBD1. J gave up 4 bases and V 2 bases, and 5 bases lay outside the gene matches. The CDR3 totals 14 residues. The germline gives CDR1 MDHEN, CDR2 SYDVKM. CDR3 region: CASSLRTGPYEQYL. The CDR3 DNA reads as TGTGCCAGCAGTTTAAGGACAGGCCCTTACGAGCAGTACCTC.

The CDR3 is CASSRRGSYEQYF. As DNA, the CDR3 is TGTGCCAGCAGCCGCCGGGGTTCCTACGAGCAGTACTTC. The genes are TRBV7-9 and TRBJ2-7, with D perhaps TRBD2 (5 bases). CDR1 is SEHNR, CDR2 FQNEAQ, per germline (reference sequence). Trimming took off 5 bases at V and 1 base at J, with 9 bases between the two ends. The CDR3 loop spans 13 amino acids.

The CDR3: CASSQATDYGYTF. Written as DNA, the CDR3 is TGCGCCAGCAGCCAAGCCACCGATTATGGCTACACCTTC. The rearrangement joins TRBV5-1 to TRBJ1-2; no clear D. V lost 4 bases, J lost 5 bases, and 12 bases lay in between. Germline CDR1 is SGHRS and CDR2 is YFSETQ. The CDR3 totals 13 residues.

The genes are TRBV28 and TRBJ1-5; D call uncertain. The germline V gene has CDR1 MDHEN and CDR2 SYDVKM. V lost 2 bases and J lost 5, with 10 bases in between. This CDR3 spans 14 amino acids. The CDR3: CASSLLNGDQPQHF. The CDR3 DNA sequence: TGTGCCAGCAGTTTACTAAACGGAGATCAGCCCCAGCATTTT.

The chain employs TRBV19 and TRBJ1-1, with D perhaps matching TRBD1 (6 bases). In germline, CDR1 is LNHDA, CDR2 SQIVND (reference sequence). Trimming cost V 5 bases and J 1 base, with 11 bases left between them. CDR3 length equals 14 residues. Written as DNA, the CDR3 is TGTGCCAGTAGTGCAACAGGGCCGAACACTGAAGCTTTCTTT. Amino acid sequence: CASSATGPNTEAFF.

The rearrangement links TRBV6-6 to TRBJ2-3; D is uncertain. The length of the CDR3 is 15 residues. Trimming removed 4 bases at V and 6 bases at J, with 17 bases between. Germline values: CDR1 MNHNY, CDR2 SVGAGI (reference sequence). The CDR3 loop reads CASSSLPPSSDTQYF. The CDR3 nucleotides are TGTGCCAGCAGTTCTCTACCACCGTCATCGGATACGCAGTATTTT.

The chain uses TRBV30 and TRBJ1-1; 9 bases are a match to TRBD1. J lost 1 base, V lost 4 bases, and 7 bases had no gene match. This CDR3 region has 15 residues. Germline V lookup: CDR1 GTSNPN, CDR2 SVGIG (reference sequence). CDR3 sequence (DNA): TGTGCCTGGAAAGGACAGGGGAACTGGAACACTGAAGCTTTCTTT. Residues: CAWKGQGNWNTEAFF.

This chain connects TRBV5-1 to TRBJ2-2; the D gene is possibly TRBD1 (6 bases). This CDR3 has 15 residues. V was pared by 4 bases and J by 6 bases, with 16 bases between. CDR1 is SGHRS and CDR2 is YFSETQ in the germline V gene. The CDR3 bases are TGCGCCAGCAGCGGAGACAGGCTAATCGCCGGGGAGCTGTTTTTT. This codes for CASSGDRLIAGELFF.

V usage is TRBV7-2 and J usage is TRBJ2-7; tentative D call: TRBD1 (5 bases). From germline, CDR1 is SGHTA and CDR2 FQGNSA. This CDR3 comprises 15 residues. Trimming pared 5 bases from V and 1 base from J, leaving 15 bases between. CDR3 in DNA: TGTGCCAGCAGCATAACAGGTCCCCTATCCTACGAGCAGTACTTC. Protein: CASSITGPLSYEQYF.

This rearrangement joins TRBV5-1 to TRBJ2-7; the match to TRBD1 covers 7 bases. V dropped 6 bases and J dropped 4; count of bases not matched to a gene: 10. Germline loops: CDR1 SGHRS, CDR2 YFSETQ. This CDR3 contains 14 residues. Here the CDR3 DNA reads TGCGCCAGCACACAGGGGAGTATCGGGTACGAGCAGTACTTC. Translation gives CASTQGSIGYEQYF.

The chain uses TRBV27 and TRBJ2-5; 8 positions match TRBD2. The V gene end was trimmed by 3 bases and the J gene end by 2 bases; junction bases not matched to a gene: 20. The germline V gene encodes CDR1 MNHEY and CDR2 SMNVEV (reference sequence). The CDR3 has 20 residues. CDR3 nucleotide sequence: TGTGCCAGCAGTTTTGGTTACCCGGGACTAGTCCAAACGACTCAAGAGACCCAGTACTTC. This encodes CASSFGYPGLVQTTQETQYF.

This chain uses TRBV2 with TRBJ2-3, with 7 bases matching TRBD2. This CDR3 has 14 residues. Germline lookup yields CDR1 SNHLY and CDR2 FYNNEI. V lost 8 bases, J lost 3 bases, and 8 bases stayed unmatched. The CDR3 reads CASQRGLSTDTQYF. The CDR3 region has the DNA TGTGCCAGCCAGCGGGGATTGAGTACAGATACGCAGTATTTT. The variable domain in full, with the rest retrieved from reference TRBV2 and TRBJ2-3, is EPEVTQTPSHQVTQMGQEVILRCVPISNHLYFYWYRQILGQKVEFLVSFYNNEISEKSEIFDDQFSVERPDGSNFTLKIRSTKLEDSAMYFCASQRGLSTDTQYFGPGTRLTVL.

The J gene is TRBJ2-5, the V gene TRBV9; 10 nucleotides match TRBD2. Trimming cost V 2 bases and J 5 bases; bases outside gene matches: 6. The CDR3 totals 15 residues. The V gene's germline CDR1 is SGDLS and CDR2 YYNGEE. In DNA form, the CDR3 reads TGTGCCAGCAGCGTCGAGCGGGGGGGCCTGGAGACCCAGTACTTC. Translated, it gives CASSVERGGLETQYF.

The CDR3 bases are TGTGCCATCAGTGATCGGTACGGGGGGGTGGAGACCCAGTACTTC. It is translated as CAISDRYGGVETQYF. The chain carries TRBV10-3 and TRBJ2-5, with 8 bases matching TRBD2. CDR1 is ENHRY, CDR2 SYGVKD, per germline. This CDR3 contains 15 residues. After removal of 3 bases from V and 5 bases from J, the junction contained 8 bases not matched to a gene.

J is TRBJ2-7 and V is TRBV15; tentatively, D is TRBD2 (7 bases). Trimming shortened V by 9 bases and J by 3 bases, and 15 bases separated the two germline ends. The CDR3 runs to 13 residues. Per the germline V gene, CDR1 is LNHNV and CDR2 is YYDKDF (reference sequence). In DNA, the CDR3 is TGTGCCACGAGTAGGGGGGGAAGCTACGAGCAGTACTTC. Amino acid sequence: CATSRGGSYEQYF. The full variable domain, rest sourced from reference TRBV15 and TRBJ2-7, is DAMVIQNPRYQVTQFGKPVTLSCSQTLNHNVMYWYQQKSSQAPKLLFHYYDKDFNNEADTPDNFQSRRPNTSFCFLDIRSPGLGDTAMYLCATSRGGSYEQYFGPGTRLTVT.

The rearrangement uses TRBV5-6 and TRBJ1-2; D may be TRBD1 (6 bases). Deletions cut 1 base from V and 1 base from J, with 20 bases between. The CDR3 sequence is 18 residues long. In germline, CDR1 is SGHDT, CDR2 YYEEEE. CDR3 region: CASSLTGTGRHGNYGYTF. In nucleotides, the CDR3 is TGTGCCAGCAGCTTGACAGGTACAGGGCGCCACGGTAACTATGGCTACACCTTC.

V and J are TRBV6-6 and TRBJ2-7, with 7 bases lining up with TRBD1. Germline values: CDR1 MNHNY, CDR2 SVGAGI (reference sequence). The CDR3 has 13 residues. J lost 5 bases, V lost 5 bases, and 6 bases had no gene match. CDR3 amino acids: CASSNDRDHEQYF. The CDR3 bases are TGTGCCAGCAGTAACGACAGGGACCACGAGCAGTACTTC.

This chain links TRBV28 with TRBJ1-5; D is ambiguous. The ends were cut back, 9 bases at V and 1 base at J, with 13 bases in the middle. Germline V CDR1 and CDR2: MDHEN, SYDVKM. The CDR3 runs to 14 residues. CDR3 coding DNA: TGTGCCAGTCACGGGGAAAAGAGCAATCAGCCCCAGCATTTT. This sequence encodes CASHGEKSNQPQHF.

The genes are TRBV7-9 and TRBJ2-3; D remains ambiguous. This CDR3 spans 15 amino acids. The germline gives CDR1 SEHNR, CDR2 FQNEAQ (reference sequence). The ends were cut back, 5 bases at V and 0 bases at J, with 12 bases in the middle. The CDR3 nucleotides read TGTGCCAGCAGCCCTGTACAGACAAGCACAGATACGCAGTATTTT. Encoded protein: CASSPVQTSTDTQYF.

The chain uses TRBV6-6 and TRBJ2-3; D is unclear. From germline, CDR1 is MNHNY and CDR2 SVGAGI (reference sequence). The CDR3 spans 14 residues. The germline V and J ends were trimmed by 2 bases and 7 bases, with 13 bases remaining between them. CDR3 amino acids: CASSYDKSQNTQYF. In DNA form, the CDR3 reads TGTGCCAGCAGTTACGATAAGAGCCAAAATACGCAGTATTTT.

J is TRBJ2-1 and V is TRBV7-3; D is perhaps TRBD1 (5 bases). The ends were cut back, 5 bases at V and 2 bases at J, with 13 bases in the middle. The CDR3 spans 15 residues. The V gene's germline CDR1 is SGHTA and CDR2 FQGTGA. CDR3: CASSPDIDAYNEQFF. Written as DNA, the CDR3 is TGTGCCAGCAGCCCGGACATAGACGCCTACAATGAGCAGTTCTTC.

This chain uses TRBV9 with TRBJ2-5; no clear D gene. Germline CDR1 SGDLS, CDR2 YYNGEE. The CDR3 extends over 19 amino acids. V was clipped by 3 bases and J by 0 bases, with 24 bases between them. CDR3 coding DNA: TGTGCCAGCAGCGATCCCCTTGTTGCATTTACTCTGTACCAAGAGACCCAGTACTTC. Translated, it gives CASSDPLVAFTLYQETQYF. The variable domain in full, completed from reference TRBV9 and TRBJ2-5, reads DSGVTQTPKHLITATGQRVTLRCSPRSGDLSVYWYQQSLDQGLQFLIQYYNGEERAKGNILERFSAQQFPDLHSELNLSSLELGDSALYFCASSDPLVAFTLYQETQYFGPGTRLLVL.

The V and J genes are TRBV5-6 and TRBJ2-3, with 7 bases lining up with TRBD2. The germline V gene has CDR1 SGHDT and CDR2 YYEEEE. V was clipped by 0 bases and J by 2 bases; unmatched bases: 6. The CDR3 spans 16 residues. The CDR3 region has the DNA TGTGCCAGCAGCTTGGTAAGCGGGGCACTCACAGATACGCAGTATTTT. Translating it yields CASSLVSGALTDTQYF.

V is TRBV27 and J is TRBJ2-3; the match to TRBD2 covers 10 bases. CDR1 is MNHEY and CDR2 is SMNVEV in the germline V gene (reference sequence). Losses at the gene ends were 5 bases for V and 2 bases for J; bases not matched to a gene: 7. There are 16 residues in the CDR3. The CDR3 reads CASSLLAGGFTDTQYF. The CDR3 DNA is TGTGCCAGCAGTCTATTAGCGGGGGGCTTCACAGATACGCAGTATTTT.

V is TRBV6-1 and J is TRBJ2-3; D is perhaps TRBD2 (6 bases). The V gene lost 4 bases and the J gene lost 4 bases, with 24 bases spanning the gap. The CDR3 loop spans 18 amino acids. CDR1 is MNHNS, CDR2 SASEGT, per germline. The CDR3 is CASSVWAARGLQADTQYF. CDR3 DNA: TGTGCCAGCAGTGTTTGGGCCGCCCGGGGGTTGCAAGCAGATACGCAGTATTTT.

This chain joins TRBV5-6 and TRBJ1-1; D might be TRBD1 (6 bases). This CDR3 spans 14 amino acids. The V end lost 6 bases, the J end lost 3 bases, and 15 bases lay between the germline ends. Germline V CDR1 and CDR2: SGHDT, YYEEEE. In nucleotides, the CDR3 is TGTGCCAGCATAGCGGGGGCCGGGTACACTGAAGCTTTCTTT. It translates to CASIAGAGYTEAFF.

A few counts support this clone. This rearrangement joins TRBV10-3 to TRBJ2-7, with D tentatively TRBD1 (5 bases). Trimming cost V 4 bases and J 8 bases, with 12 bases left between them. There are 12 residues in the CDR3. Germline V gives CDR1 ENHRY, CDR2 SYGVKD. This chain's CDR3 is CAISVARDQQYF. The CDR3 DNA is TGTGCCATCAGTGTAGCCAGGGATCAGCAGTACTTC.

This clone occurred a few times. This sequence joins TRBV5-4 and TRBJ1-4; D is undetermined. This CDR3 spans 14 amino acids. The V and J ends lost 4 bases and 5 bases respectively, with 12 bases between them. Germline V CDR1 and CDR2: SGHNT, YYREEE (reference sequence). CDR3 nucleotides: TGTGCCAGCAGCCTTGGTGAGAGAAATGAAAAACTGTTTTTT. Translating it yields CASSLGERNEKLFF. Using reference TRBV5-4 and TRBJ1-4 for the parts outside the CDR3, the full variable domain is ETGVTQSPTHLIKTRGQQVTLRCSSQSGHNTVSWYQQALGQGPQFIFQYYREEENGRGNFPPRFSGLQFPNYSSELNVNALELDDSALYLCASSLGERNEKLFFGSGTQLSVL.

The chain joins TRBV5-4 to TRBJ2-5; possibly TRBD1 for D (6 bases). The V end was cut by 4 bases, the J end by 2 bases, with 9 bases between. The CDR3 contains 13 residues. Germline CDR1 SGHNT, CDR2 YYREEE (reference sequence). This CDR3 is CASSGDRQETQYF. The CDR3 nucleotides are TGTGCCAGCAGCGGAGACAGGCAAGAGACCCAGTACTTC.

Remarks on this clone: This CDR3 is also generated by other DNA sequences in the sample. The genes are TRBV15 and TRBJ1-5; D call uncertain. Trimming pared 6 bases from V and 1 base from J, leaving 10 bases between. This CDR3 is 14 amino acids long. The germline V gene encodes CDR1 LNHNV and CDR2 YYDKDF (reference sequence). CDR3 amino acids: CATSRGQSNQPQHF. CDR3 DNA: TGTGCCACCAGTCGAGGCCAGAGCAATCAGCCCCAGCATTTT.